This T cell receptor beta chain comes out of a study of blood T cell repertoires in COVID-19. TCRdb's table, derived via immunoSEQ multiplex PCR, lists solely in-frame clones and lacks some. The repertoire has about 73,000 clones, about four fifths of them found once; the top ten carry around 3.9%. The CDR3 is 13 residues long. V was clipped by 5 bases and J by 4 bases, with 9 bases between them. CDR1 and CDR2 (germline): SGHTA, FQGNSA. This TCR derives from a woman aged 60-75 years with acute or convalescent COVID-19. Source material: peripheral blood. The V gene is TRBV7-2, the J gene TRBJ1-5; the D gene is possibly TRBD1 (5 bases). The CDR3 loop reads CASSAHRNQPQHF. The CDR3 region has the DNA TGTGCCAGCAGCGCCCACAGGAATCAGCCCCAGCATTTT.